Sequencing of this TCR beta chain was carried out in a study of cytomegalovirus exposure and HLA in healthy donors. This clone was recorded only once. The antigen remains undetermined. Findings and caveats of the study: A previous analysis found most TCR beta V segments productive roughly 87% or roughly 30% of the time. There were several of the most significant clusters that appeared linked to common viral pathogens in a later analysis. Using a false discovery rate of 0.05, a later analysis showed that 15,000 to 20,000 TCR beta sequences were associated with HLA alleles. Researchers had no immune exposure information except CMV serostatus available.

Both 60 Vbeta primers and 13 Jbeta primers went into the PCR. The repertoire was sequenced with immunoSEQ multiplex PCR; TCRdb's copy has only in-frame clones and lacks some. The sample lists nearly 100,000 clones, 60% to 80% occurring once. The CDR3 spans 11 residues. The germline V gene has CDR1 MGHRA and CDR2 YSYEKL. Trimming removed 5 bases from V and 7 bases from J, with 8 bases in between. Sequencing used PBMCs. This clonotype originated in a woman aged 55 to 70 in good health and CMV-seropositive. The chain combines TRBV4-1 with TRBJ1-2, with unresolved D. CDR3 sequence: CASSLEGGYTF. The CDR3 DNA follows: TGCGCCAGCAGCTTAGAGGGTGGCTACACCTTC.